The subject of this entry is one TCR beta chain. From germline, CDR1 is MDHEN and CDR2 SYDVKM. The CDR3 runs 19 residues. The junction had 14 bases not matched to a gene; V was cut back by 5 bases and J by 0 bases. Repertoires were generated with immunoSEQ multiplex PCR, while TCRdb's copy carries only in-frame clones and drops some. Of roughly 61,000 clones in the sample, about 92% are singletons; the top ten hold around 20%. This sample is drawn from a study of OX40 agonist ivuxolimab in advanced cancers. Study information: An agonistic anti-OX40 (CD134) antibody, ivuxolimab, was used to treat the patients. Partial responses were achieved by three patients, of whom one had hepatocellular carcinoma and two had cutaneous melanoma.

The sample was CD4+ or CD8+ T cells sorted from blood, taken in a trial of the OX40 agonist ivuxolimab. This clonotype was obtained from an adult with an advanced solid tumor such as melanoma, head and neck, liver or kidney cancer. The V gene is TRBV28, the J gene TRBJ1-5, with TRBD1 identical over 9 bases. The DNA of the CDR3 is TGTGCCAGCAGTCTCCGGGACAGGGCAGCCGAATATAGCAATCAGCCCCAGCATTTT. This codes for CASSLRDRAAEYSNQPQHF.